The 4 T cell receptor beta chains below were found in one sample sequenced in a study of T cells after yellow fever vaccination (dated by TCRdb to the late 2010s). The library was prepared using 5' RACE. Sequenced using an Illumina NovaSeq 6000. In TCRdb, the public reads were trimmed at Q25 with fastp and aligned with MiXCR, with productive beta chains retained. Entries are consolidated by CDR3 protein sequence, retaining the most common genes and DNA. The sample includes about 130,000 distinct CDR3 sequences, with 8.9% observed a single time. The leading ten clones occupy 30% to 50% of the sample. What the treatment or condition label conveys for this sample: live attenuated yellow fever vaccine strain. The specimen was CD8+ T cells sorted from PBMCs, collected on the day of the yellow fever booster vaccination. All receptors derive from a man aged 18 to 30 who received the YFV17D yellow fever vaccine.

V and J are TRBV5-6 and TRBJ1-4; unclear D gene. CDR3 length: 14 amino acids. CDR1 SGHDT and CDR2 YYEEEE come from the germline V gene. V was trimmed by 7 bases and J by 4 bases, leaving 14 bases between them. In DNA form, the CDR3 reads TGTGCCAGCGCCTCCGGGCCGAATAATGAAAAACTGTTTTTT. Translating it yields CASASGPNNEKLFF.

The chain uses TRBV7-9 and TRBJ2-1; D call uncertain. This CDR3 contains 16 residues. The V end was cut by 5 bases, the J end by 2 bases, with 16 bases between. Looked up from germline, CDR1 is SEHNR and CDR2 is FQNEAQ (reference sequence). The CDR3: CASSPRGASAYNEQFF. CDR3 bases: TGTGCCAGCAGCCCCCGCGGCGCGTCCGCCTACAATGAGCAGTTCTTC.

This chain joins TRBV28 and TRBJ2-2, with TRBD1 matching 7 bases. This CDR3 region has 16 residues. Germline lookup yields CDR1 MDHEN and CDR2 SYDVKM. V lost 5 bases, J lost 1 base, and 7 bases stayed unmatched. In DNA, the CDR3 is TGTGCCAGCAGTCCCAGGGGGTCGGGGAACACCGGGGAGCTGTTTTTT. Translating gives CASSPRGSGNTGELFF.

The CDR3 here is CASSAGGSGQSQYF. CDR3 coding DNA: TGCGCCAGCAGTGCGGGGGGCTCCGGTCAGTCCCAGTACTTC. The chain links TRBV10-2 to TRBJ2-5; D might be TRBD2 (7 bases). The germline gives CDR1 WSHSY, CDR2 SAAADI. The germline V and J ends were trimmed by 4 bases and 9 bases, with 18 bases remaining between them. The CDR3 totals 14 residues.